The clone carrying this TCR beta chain was picked up many times. Its antigen is not identified. The use of a sample-barcoded 5' primer and a J-beta primer mix characterized a second PCR of roughly 6 to 11 cycles. CDR3-containing paired-end reads numbering at least 2.5 million came from each sample. TCRdb recomputed calls from the 5' RACE reads with MiXCR, one row per CDR3 protein. The sample records about 1.5 million distinct CDR3 sequences, approximately 43% being singletons. These data originate in a study of blood T cells in healthy people across ages. Trimming left V 1 base short and J 7 bases short, with 14 bases between. This CDR3 spans 16 amino acids. Looked up from germline, CDR1 is SGHAT and CDR2 is FQNNGV. Broader study findings: In the absence of known donor CMV status, changes in expanded clonotypes were possibly confounded. Long-lived donors carried more naive CD4+ cells and greater diversity than aged donors.

The chain links TRBV11-2 to TRBJ1-6, with TRBD1 as a possible D gene (6 bases). Input material: blood. The source of this sequence is a woman in her late teens or twenties in good health. The CDR3 DNA is TGTGCCAGCAGCTTAGTCCCCCAGGGGAGAAATTCACCCCTCCACTTT. Its protein is CASSLVPQGRNSPLHF. The variable domain in full, with the rest retrieved from reference TRBV11-2 and TRBJ1-6, is EAGVAQSPRYKIIEKRQSVAFWCNPISGHATLYWYQQILGQGPKLLIQFQNNGVVDDSQLPKDRFSAERLKGVDSTLKIQPAKLEDSAVYLCASSLVPQGRNSPLHFGNGTRLTVT.